The rows below give T cell receptor beta chains drawn from one sample of a study of cytomegalovirus exposure and HLA in healthy donors. Only in-frame clones appear in the TCRdb table, and some are missing; sequencing was by immunoSEQ multiplex PCR. Among around 140,000 clones listed, around 90% were seen once. The material sequenced was PBMCs. These receptors all come from a man aged 18 to 29 in good health and CMV-seropositive. Both conserved end residues are part of each CDR3. A D gene is named only where the DNA matches it firmly. Size values are once, few and many counts, or a class for expanded clones, and some rows have none.

clone size	J gene	D gene	V gene	CDR3 protein	CDR3 DNA
few	TRBJ1-6	TRBD1	TRBV10-3	CAISARQGDSPLHF	TGTGCCATCAGTGCGAGACAGGGAGATTCACCCCTCCACTTT
.	TRBJ2-1	.	TRBV19	CASRPPGKSNEQFF	TGTGCCAGTAGGCCACCCGGGAAATCGAATGAGCAGTTCTTC
once	TRBJ2-2	.	TRBV7-3	CASSNSGELFF	TGTGCCAGCAGCAACTCCGGGGAGCTGTTTTTT
.	TRBJ2-7	.	TRBV18	CASSPDLASYEQYF	TGTGCCAGCTCACCGGACCTAGCATCCTACGAGCAGTACTTC
.	TRBJ1-1	.	TRBV9	CASRNGTHDEAFF	TGTGCCAGCAGAAACGGGACACATGATGAAGCTTTCTTT
.	TRBJ2-3	.	TRBV5-1	CASSLPFTERAKDTQYF	TGCGCCAGCAGCTTGCCCTTCACGGAGAGGGCGAAAGATACGCAGTATTTT
once	TRBJ2-5	TRBD2	TRBV11-2	CASSLDLLAGFQETQYF	TGTGCCAGCAGCTTAGATCTCCTAGCGGGGTTCCAAGAGACCCAGTACTTC
.	TRBJ2-7	.	TRBV2	CASSEDLPSSYEQYF	TGTGCCAGCAGTGAAGACCTTCCGAGCTCCTACGAGCAGTACTTC
.	TRBJ2-7	.	TRBV18	CASSPFSEGPSVGEQYF	TGTGCCAGCTCACCATTTAGCGAAGGGCCGTCGGTGGGGGAGCAGTACTTC
.	TRBJ1-2	TRBD1	TRBV19	CASSRGTGGTNYGYTF	TGTGCCAGTAGTCGAGGGACAGGGGGAACTAACTATGGCTACACCTTC
.	TRBJ2-1	TRBD2	TRBV7-8	CASSLNPRDYYNEQFF	TGTGCCAGCAGCTTAAACCCCCGGGACTACTACAATGAGCAGTTCTTC
.	TRBJ2-2	TRBD1	TRBV13	CASSLEWTGEVNTGELFF	TGTGCCAGCAGCTTAGAGTGGACAGGGGAAGTGAACACCGGGGAGCTGTTTTTT
.	TRBJ2-7	.	TRBV2	CASSEGPLYEQYF	TGTGCCAGCAGTGAGGGGCCTCTCTACGAGCAGTACTTC
.	TRBJ1-1	.	TRBV30	CAWSLRGVNTEAFF	TGTGCCTGGAGCCTAAGGGGTGTGAACACTGAAGCTTTCTTT
.	TRBJ2-1	.	TRBV6-4	CASSDGRGPYNEQFF	TGTGCCAGCAGTGACGGGCGAGGGCCCTACAATGAGCAGTTCTTC
.	TRBJ1-1	.	TRBV5-1	CASSFGPGTEAFF	TGCGCCAGCAGCTTTGGTCCCGGGACTGAAGCTTTCTTT
few	TRBJ2-7	TRBD1	TRBV5-6	CASAYTTGDYEQYF	TGTGCCAGCGCATACACAACAGGGGATTACGAGCAGTACTTC
once	TRBJ1-1	.	TRBV5-1	CASSPQGGRGTEAFF	TGCGCCAGCAGCCCCCAAGGGGGGCGGGGGACTGAAGCTTTCTTT
.	TRBJ1-2	.	TRBV28	CASSPGHLYGYTF	TGTGCCAGCAGCCCGGGACACCTCTATGGCTACACCTTC
.	TRBJ1-5	.	TRBV5-1	CASSLTGNQPQHF	TGCGCCAGCAGCTTGACGGGGAATCAGCCCCAGCATTTT
.	TRBJ1-2	TRBD1	TRBV28	CASGRGQGSPTNYGYTF	TGTGCCAGCGGTAGGGGACAGGGCTCACCGACTAACTATGGCTACACCTTC
.	TRBJ2-2	TRBD1	TRBV5-1	CASSLGTGSTGELFF	TGCGCCAGCAGCTTAGGGACAGGGTCCACCGGGGAGCTGTTTTTT
.	TRBJ2-5	TRBD2	TRBV2	CASRGPGLAGRGVETQYF	TGTGCCAGCAGGGGTCCGGGACTAGCGGGTAGGGGGGTGGAGACCCAGTACTTC
.	TRBJ1-3	.	TRBV9	CASSPRLGAGNTIYF	TGTGCCAGCAGCCCCCGCCTGGGGGCAGGAAACACCATATATTTT
.	TRBJ1-2	.	TRBV5-1	CASSLVPGGLANYGYTF	TGCGCCAGCAGCTTGGTACCGGGGGGCCTAGCTAACTATGGCTACACCTTC